The 32 T cell receptor beta chains below come from one sample, sequenced in a study of T-cell memory formation after mild COVID-19. One entry per CDR3 protein results from TCRdb running MiXCR on the 5' RACE reads. The repertoire holds about 350,000 distinct CDR3 sequences, with 28% as singletons. The sequenced sample was PBMCs or a T cell subset sorted from them (not recorded which). Source of these receptors: an adult woman who had mild COVID-19 (a few samples of this study predate the infection). Cell type and time point are not known.

The rearrangement joins TRBV2 to TRBJ1-5; possibly TRBD1 for D (5 bases). The CDR3 sequence is 16 residues long. V lost 3 bases and J 1 base, leaving 13 bases between the germline ends. CDR1 is SNHLY and CDR2 is FYNNEI in the germline V gene. In DNA form, the CDR3 reads TGTGCCAGCAGTGACAGGGTAATGCAGAGCAATCAGCCCCAGCATTTT. Translation: CASSDRVMQSNQPQHF.

In its sample, this clonotype was seen many times. The V and J genes are TRBV20-1 and TRBJ2-7; no clear D. Germline V CDR1 and CDR2: DFQATT, SNEGSKA (reference sequence). There are 12 residues in the CDR3. V was clipped by 0 bases and J by 6 bases, with 9 bases between them. CDR3 sequence (DNA): TGCAGTGCTAGAGACTCTAGGGCCGAGCAGTACTTC. Protein product: CSARDSRAEQYF.

This clonotype turned up a few times. The chain joins TRBV5-1 to TRBJ2-1; 9 bases match TRBD1. Per the germline V gene, CDR1 is SGHRS and CDR2 is YFSETQ. This CDR3 is built from 17 residues. After removal of 3 bases from V and 0 bases from J, the junction contained 7 bases not matched to a gene. For the CDR3, the DNA is TGCGCCAGCAGCTCGGGGACAGGGCCCGCCTCCTACAATGAGCAGTTCTTC. It codes for CASSSGTGPASYNEQFF.

This clonotype was picked up many times. V usage is TRBV6-4 and J usage is TRBJ2-1; 7 positions agree with TRBD1. This CDR3 comprises 14 residues. The V gene end was trimmed by 2 bases and the J gene end by 4 bases; junction bases not matched to a gene: 2. The germline CDR1 and CDR2 sequences are MRHNA and SNTAGT. The CDR3 DNA reads as TGTGCCAGCAGTGACGGACAGGAGTACAATGAGCAGTTCTTC. It translates to CASSDGQEYNEQFF.

The chain uses TRBV24-1 and TRBJ1-2; TRBD1 matches 7 bases. The trim removed 9 bases at V and 0 bases at J, leaving 3 bases unmatched. The length of the CDR3 is 13 residues. Germline-derived CDR1 and CDR2 are KGHDR and SFDVKD. CDR3 sequence (DNA): TGTGCCACCCGGGGGACAGCTAACTATGGCTACACCTTC. Protein product: CATRGTANYGYTF.

The gene calls are TRBV9 and TRBJ1-1, with D perhaps TRBD1 (6 bases). The CDR3 spans 15 residues. With 3 bases removed from V and 3 bases from J, the gap between germline ends came to 15 bases. CDR1 and CDR2 from the germline V gene are SGDLS and YYNGEE. In nucleotides, the CDR3 is TGTGCCAGCAGCGGTGGGTGGGGGCGCGACACTGAAGCTTTCTTT. It specifies CASSGGWGRDTEAFF.

The genes are TRBV4-1 and TRBJ1-2; D is unresolved. Germline CDR1 MGHRA, CDR2 YSYEKL. The CDR3 contains 15 residues. Between the trimmed V and J ends, which lost 8 bases and 0 bases, there was a span of 16 bases. The CDR3 loop reads CASSPALATNYGYTF. CDR3 in DNA: TGCGCCAGCTCCCCTGCGCTAGCTACTAACTATGGCTACACCTTC.

The V and J genes are TRBV27 and TRBJ2-2; possibly TRBD2 for D (5 bases). Trimming removed 2 bases from V and 1 base from J, with 17 bases in between. The CDR3 has 18 amino acids. The germline V gene encodes CDR1 MNHEY and CDR2 SMNVEV (reference sequence). CDR3 in amino acids: CASSLRRVGRMNTGELFF. DNA for the CDR3: TGTGCCAGCAGTTTACGGCGGGTTGGACGGATGAACACCGGGGAGCTGTTTTTT.

The table lists this clonotype with many counts. The chain combines TRBV14 with TRBJ2-3; D gene unclear. The V gene's germline CDR1 is SGHDN and CDR2 FVKESK. Trimming took off 0 bases at V and 4 bases at J, with 8 bases between the two ends. There are 14 residues in the CDR3. As DNA, the CDR3 is TGTGCCAGCAGCCAAGACCGGTCGGCAGATACGCAGTATTTT. This encodes CASSQDRSADTQYF.

V gene TRBV7-2 combines with J gene TRBJ2-5, with 9 bases that match TRBD2. Per germline, CDR1 SGHTA and CDR2 FQGNSA. J gave up 0 bases and V 0 bases, and 2 bases lay outside the gene matches. The CDR3 has 16 amino acids. Written as DNA, the CDR3 is TGTGCCAGCAGCTTAGCTAGACTAGCGGACCAAGAGACCCAGTACTTC. This translates into CASSLARLADQETQYF.

This chain links TRBV7-9 with TRBJ1-5; D not certain. Germline-derived CDR1 and CDR2 are SEHNR and FQNEAQ (reference sequence). The CDR3 consists of 16 residues. Between the trimmed V and J ends, which lost 1 base and 2 bases, there was a span of 12 bases. CDR3 DNA: TGTGCCAGCAGCTTAGAGCCGCCCAATGGCAATCAGCCCCAGCATTTT. It codes for CASSLEPPNGNQPQHF. Full variable domain (missing parts from reference TRBV7-9 and TRBJ1-5): DTGVSQNPRHKITKRGQNVTFRCDPISEHNRLYWYRQTLGQGPEFLTYFQNEAQLEKSRLLSDRFSAERPKGSFSTLEIQRTEQGDSAMYLCASSLEPPNGNQPQHFGDGTRLSIL.

In this sample, this clonotype turned up a few times. The chain couples TRBV15 to TRBJ2-5, with D uncertain. The germline V and J ends were trimmed by 5 bases and 3 bases, with 10 bases remaining between them. This CDR3 is 13 amino acids long. Germline lookup yields CDR1 LNHNV and CDR2 YYDKDF (reference sequence). CDR3 coding DNA: TGTGCCACCAGCCCAGGCACGGAAGAGACCCAGTACTTC. Its protein is CATSPGTEETQYF.

This clonotype was found a few times. The V call is TRBV7-9, the J call TRBJ2-7; TRBD2 agrees at 10 bases. Germline assignment: CDR1 SEHNR and CDR2 FQNEAQ (reference sequence). The V segment lost 5 bases and the J segment 5 bases; nucleotides outside the gene matches: 12. There are 16 residues in the CDR3. CDR3 sequence: CASSLIHTSGTNEQYF. The CDR3 bases are TGTGCCAGCAGCCTGATACACACTAGCGGGACTAACGAGCAGTACTTC.

This clonotype was detected only once. The J gene is TRBJ2-7, the V gene TRBV4-3, with a possible D match to TRBD2 (7 bases). Trimming took 1 base from V and 3 from J, leaving 22 bases between them. The CDR3 consists of 18 residues. Germline values: CDR1 LGHNA, CDR2 YSLEER. CDR3 sequence (DNA): TGCGCCAGCAGCCAAGTCCGGGAGGAGGGGGAGGGTCGCTACGAGCAGTACTTC. It codes for CASSQVREEGEGRYEQYF.

The chain uses TRBV5-1 and TRBJ2-7; D may match TRBD1 or TRBD2 (6 bases each). Germline V gives CDR1 SGHRS, CDR2 YFSETQ. The CDR3 spans 15 residues. The V end lost 0 bases, the J end lost 5 bases, and 15 bases lay between the germline ends. CDR3 bases: TGCGCCAGCAGCTTGGTGGGGGGCGGGATCCACGAGCAGTACTTC. Amino acids: CASSLVGGGIHEQYF.

The table lists this clonotype with a few counts. V is TRBV11-3 and J is TRBJ2-7; 9 positions match TRBD1. CDR3 length: 14 residues. The trim removed 6 bases at V and 2 bases at J, leaving 5 bases unmatched. Germline V gene lookup returns CDR1 SGHNT and CDR2 YENEEA. The CDR3 DNA reads as TGTGCCAGCAGAACGGGACAGGGCCCCTACGAGCAGTACTTC. It yields the protein CASRTGQGPYEQYF.

This clonotype was seen repeatedly, ten times or more. V and J are TRBV5-5 and TRBJ2-1; possible D gene TRBD2, 6 bases. CDR1 is SGHKS and CDR2 is YYEKEE in the germline V gene (reference sequence). The CDR3 has 13 amino acids. Trimming pared 4 bases from V and 7 bases from J, leaving 12 bases between. The CDR3 here is CASSVGLRNEQFF. The CDR3 DNA is TGTGCCAGCAGCGTGGGACTTCGGAATGAGCAGTTCTTC. Complete variable domain (other parts from reference TRBV5-5 and TRBJ2-1): DAGVTQSPTHLIKTRGQQVTLRCSPISGHKSVSWYQQVLGQGPQFIFQYYEKEERGRGNFPDRFSARQFPNYSSELNVNALLLGDSALYLCASSVGLRNEQFFGPGTRLTVL.

This sequence joins TRBV11-2 and TRBJ2-1; a weak D match, TRBD1 (5 bases). From germline, CDR1 is SGHAT and CDR2 FQNNGV. Trimming took off 5 bases at V and 10 bases at J, with 24 bases between the two ends. This CDR3 contains 16 residues. The CDR3 here is CASSPPRRVSLGEQFF. CDR3 bases: TGTGCCAGCAGCCCCCCTCGCAGGGTGTCCCTTGGGGAGCAGTTCTTC.

This clonotype was recorded a few times. V gene TRBV6-5 combines with J gene TRBJ2-1, with 11 bases matching TRBD1. Looked up from germline, CDR1 is MNHEY and CDR2 is SVGAGI. J lost 0 bases, V lost 6 bases, and 4 bases had no gene match. This CDR3 spans 16 amino acids. The CDR3 region is CASRGDRGSSYNEQFF. The CDR3 DNA reads TGTGCCAGCAGAGGGGACAGGGGGAGCTCCTACAATGAGCAGTTCTTC.

This chain uses TRBV6-1 with TRBJ1-6, with D maybe TRBD1 (5 bases). The CDR3 sequence is 14 residues long. CDR1 and CDR2 (germline): MNHNS, SASEGT. V lost 11 bases to trimming and J lost 10 bases, with 21 bases between them. The CDR3 DNA reads TGTGCCGGTCACCCGGGACCTCGCGGCTCACCCCTCCACTTT. Its protein is CAGHPGPRGSPLHF.

This clonotype appeared a few times. The genes are TRBV30 and TRBJ2-3; the match to TRBD2 covers 12 bases. Germline V gene lookup returns CDR1 GTSNPN and CDR2 SVGIG (reference sequence). The junction had 19 bases not matched to a gene; V was cut back by 4 bases and J by 8 bases. This CDR3 region has 18 residues. CDR3 region: CAWNDRRFRLAGAATQYF. In DNA form, the CDR3 reads TGTGCCTGGAACGACAGGCGATTTAGACTAGCGGGAGCGGCTACGCAGTATTTT.

V usage is TRBV7-9 and J usage is TRBJ1-1; D may be TRBD1 (5 bases). V lost 2 bases and J lost 3, with 7 bases in between. Per germline, CDR1 SEHNR and CDR2 FQNEAQ (reference sequence). This CDR3 has 13 amino acids. The CDR3 region has the DNA TGTGCCAGCAGCTTACGGGACTACACTGAAGCTTTCTTT. Its translation: CASSLRDYTEAFF.

As to this clonotype: Mismatch with germline at one junction end may stem from a read error. For the CDR3, the DNA is TGTGCTAGCAGCTTACCGGGACCCTACAATGAGCAGTTCTTC. Protein: CASSLPGPYNEQFF. The genes are TRBV7-7 and TRBJ2-1; D tentatively reads TRBD1 or TRBD2 (5 bases each). The CDR3 length is 14 residues. From germline, CDR1 is SSHAT and CDR2 FNYEAQ (reference sequence).

V gene TRBV7-9 combines with J gene TRBJ2-7; weak D call: TRBD2 (6 bases). Germline assignment: CDR1 SEHNR and CDR2 FQNEAQ (reference sequence). The ends were cut back, 5 bases at V and 2 bases at J, with 10 bases in the middle. The CDR3 sequence is 13 residues long. The CDR3 sequence is CASSASSAYEQYF. The CDR3 DNA reads TGTGCCAGCAGCGCCTCTAGCGCCTACGAGCAGTACTTC.

The chain joins TRBV7-2 to TRBJ2-3; 8 nucleotides align to TRBD1. The CDR3 spans 16 residues. Trimming took 6 bases from V and 1 from J; bases not matched to a gene: 9. The germline gives CDR1 SGHTA, CDR2 FQGNSA. The CDR3 DNA follows: TGTGCCAGCAGTCGAGGGGGCAGGGGGCGCACAGATACGCAGTATTTT. Encoded protein: CASSRGGRGRTDTQYF.

This clonotype was counted a few times. The chain combines TRBV14 with TRBJ2-1, with D uncertain. This CDR3 region has 19 residues. V dropped 3 bases and J dropped 0 bases, with 21 bases sitting between them. Germline CDR1 is SGHDN and CDR2 is FVKESK. The CDR3: CASSHEVNQALSSYNEQFF. Here the CDR3 DNA reads TGTGCCAGCAGCCACGAGGTTAACCAGGCCCTTAGCTCCTACAATGAGCAGTTCTTC.

This chain links TRBV5-4 with TRBJ1-2; D unclear. The ends were cut back, 4 bases at V and 4 bases at J, with 17 bases in the middle. The CDR3 has 15 residues. Germline CDR1 is SGHNT and CDR2 is YYREEE (reference sequence). The CDR3 spells CASSLGLEVGYGYTF. The CDR3 nucleotides read TGTGCCAGCAGCCTTGGTCTGGAAGTTGGCTATGGCTACACCTTC.

The chain recombines TRBV29-1 with TRBJ2-2; the match to TRBD2 covers 9 bases. V lost 5 bases to trimming and J lost 4 bases; unmatched junction nucleotides: 8. The CDR3 extends over 15 amino acids. CDR1 is SQVTM, CDR2 ANQGSEA, per germline. This chain's CDR3 is CSVRARRGGTGELFF. CDR3 coding DNA: TGCAGCGTTCGGGCTCGGCGGGGGGGCACCGGGGAGCTGTTTTTT.

The chain links TRBV9 to TRBJ2-3; tentatively, D is TRBD2 (5 bases). The length of the CDR3 is 16 residues. CDR1 is SGDLS and CDR2 is YYNGEE in the germline V gene. Trimming cost V 0 bases and J 2 bases, with 13 bases left between them. The CDR3 DNA reads TGTGCCAGCAGCGTAGCTAGGACGGAGGACACAGATACGCAGTATTTT. This codes for CASSVARTEDTDTQYF. The full variable domain, its missing parts supplied by reference TRBV9 and TRBJ2-3, is DSGVTQTPKHLITATGQRVTLRCSPRSGDLSVYWYQQSLDQGLQFLIQYYNGEERAKGNILERFSAQQFPDLHSELNLSSLELGDSALYFCASSVARTEDTDTQYFGPGTRLTVL.

This clonotype came up a few times. In nucleotides, the CDR3 is TGTGCCAGCAGTTCTCAAACCTCATGGCAGGGGTACATGAACACTGAAGCTTTCTTT. Its protein product is CASSSQTSWQGYMNTEAFF. This chain joins TRBV12-3 or TRBV12-4 and TRBJ1-1, with TRBD1 as a possible D gene (6 bases). The CDR3 covers 19 residues. V lost 4 bases, J lost 0 bases, and 24 bases lay in between.

This chain uses TRBV7-6 with TRBJ2-5; 10 nucleotides agree with TRBD2. Trimming at V came to 8 bases and at J to 1 base, leaving 7 bases not matched to a gene. Germline-derived CDR1 and CDR2 are SGHVS and FNYEAQ. This CDR3 is 15 amino acids long. The CDR3 DNA sequence: TGTGCCAGCTTGTCTAGCGGGAGCCCCCAAGAGACCCAGTACTTC. It yields the protein CASLSSGSPQETQYF.

The chain couples TRBV7-2 to TRBJ1-2; TRBD1 might be the D (6 bases). V was shortened by 5 bases and J by 3 bases, with 13 bases between the two germline ends. Germline V gene lookup returns CDR1 SGHTA and CDR2 FQGNSA. CDR3 length: 14 amino acids. CDR3 residues: CASSATGFDYGYTF. CDR3 DNA: TGTGCCAGCAGCGCCACAGGGTTCGACTATGGCTACACCTTC.